The present T cell receptor (beta chain) was sequenced within a study of blood T cell repertoires in COVID-19. Study as a whole: Donors in the United States, Italy and Spain gave samples during acute or convalescent COVID-19.

This table comes from immunoSEQ multiplex PCR, and its TCRdb copy is limited to in-frame clones, with some not included. The sample lists under 200,000 clones; roughly 90% were seen once. The CDR3 is made up of 14 amino acids. V lost 6 bases and J lost 4; bases outside the gene matches: 7. Germline-derived CDR1 and CDR2 are MNHNY and SVGAGI (reference sequence). The TCR was taken from an older woman who had recovered from COVID-19. V is TRBV6-6 and J is TRBJ1-2; 8 bases agree with TRBD1. Specimen: peripheral blood. The chain's CDR3 is CASSDRGPVYGYTF. In DNA, the CDR3 is TGTGCCAGCAGCGACAGGGGACCTGTCTATGGCTACACCTTC.